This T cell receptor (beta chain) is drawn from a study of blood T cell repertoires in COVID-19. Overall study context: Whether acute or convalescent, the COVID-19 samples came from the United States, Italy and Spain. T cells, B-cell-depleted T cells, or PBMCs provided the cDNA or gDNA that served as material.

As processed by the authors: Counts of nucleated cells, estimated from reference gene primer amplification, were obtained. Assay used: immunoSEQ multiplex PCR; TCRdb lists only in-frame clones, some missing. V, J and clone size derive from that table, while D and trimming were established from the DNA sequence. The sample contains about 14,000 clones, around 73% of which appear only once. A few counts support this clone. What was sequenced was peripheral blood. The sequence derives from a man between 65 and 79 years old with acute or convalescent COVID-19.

The CDR3 sequence is CASSFSLSYEQYF. The CDR3 DNA follows: TGTGCCAGCAGTTTTTCACTTTCCTACGAGCAGTACTTC. The V call is TRBV6-2 or TRBV6-3, the J call TRBJ2-7; D ambiguous. CDR1 is MNHEY, CDR2 SVGEGT, per germline. Trimming took 4 bases from V and 1 from J, leaving 8 bases between them. The length of the CDR3 is 13 residues.